This record covers a single T cell receptor (beta chain). What this receptor recognizes is not known. Base quality data are lacking; no much larger clone is found one base away. This entry comes from a study of CD8+ T cells in alopecia areata (dated by TCRdb to between 2017 and 2018). With respect to the entire study: Treated patients were enrolled in an open-label pilot trial of oral tofacitinib at 5 to 10 mg twice daily for moderate-to-severe alopecia areata. Tofacitinib was administered for 6 to 18 months, and 6 months of follow-up off drug were then conducted to assess delayed response and recurrence. For the treated patients, the SALT score, which quantifies what percentage of scalp surface area is affected, served as the measure of disease severity. To study T cell clonal expansion in alopecia areata, the researchers applied high-throughput TCRbeta sequencing to both the C3H/HeJ mouse model and human patients. In humans, TCRbeta sequencing was performed on scalp tissue and on sorted CD4+ and CD8+ peripheral blood T cells from healthy controls and from patients with patchy or totalis/universalis alopecia areata. Patients on tofacitinib were biopsied at baseline and after 4 and 24 weeks of treatment, and several of the patients also had a later scalp biopsy. Scalp clonality was compared among normal scalp (n=4), patchy alopecia areata scalp (n=8), and alopecia totalis/universalis scalp (n=8). RNA came from the PAXgene miRNA kit for fixed scalp, the miRNeasy kit for PBMCs, and the RNeasy kit for mouse skin. Amplification of TCRbeta CDR3 regions was done by immunoSEQ multiplex PCR using 35 Vbeta forward primers and 13 Jbeta reverse primers. Here is what the overall study found, with its caveats: Higher clonality and more expanded CD8+ clones were observed in lesional scalp than in normal scalp, particularly in alopecia totalis/universalis, a finding suggestive of antigenic drive. Resident alphabeta T cells in normal human skin are also sequenced, complicating scalp TCR repertoire analysis, unlike mouse skin dominated by gammadelta T cells. Tofacitinib significantly lowered scalp clonality and the number of expanded CD8+ clones among the top 100 scalp clones. The treated cohort was small, with a single nonresponder, so links between baseline CD8+ expansion and response need larger studies. During tofacitinib treatment, many expanded lesional clones remained in scalp and blood, and this persistence may partly explain relapse after treatment is stopped. Shared TCR sequences between patients were less evident than in mice, which may be partly attributable to HLA diversity in the patient population.

Spanning cysteine to phenylalanine, the CDR3 consists of 16 amino acids. Here the CDR3 DNA is all that survives: 48 bases in frame from base 1. V loses 1 base of germline sequence and J loses 4 bases, and the interval between the two ends is 16 bases. CDR1 and CDR2 are drawn from the germline V gene: LGHNA, YNFKEQ. To prepare the library, the immunoSEQ multiplex PCR assay was applied. For TCR sequencing, RNA was extracted from every sample and reverse transcribed into cDNA to serve as template. First-strand cDNA was synthesized with SuperScript III using a 2:1 mix of oligo-dT and random hexamers. A synthetic immune receptor repertoire was used to measure amplification bias, and any remaining bias was corrected computationally. The paper's data handling went like this. After raw reads were preprocessed to remove errors, the CDR3 was defined following IMGT conventions as running from the conserved cysteine to phenylalanine. To get clonality, Shannon entropy was normalized by log2 of the number of productive unique TCRs and the result was subtracted from 1. Whether scalp clones were CD4 or CD8 was inferred by matching scalp TCRbeta sequences against CD4 and CD8 repertoires sorted from blood. TCRdb retrieved this table from immuneACCESS and kept in-frame rearrangements only. Not all clones are present; in checked studies, unresolved V genes account for under half, and no reason is known for the remainder. Clonal size and the V and J genes are those of that table, whereas D and trimming came from the DNA. The sample profile shows approximately 160,000 clones; around 59% of them were found once. Approximately 15% of the sample is in the top ten clones.

According to the study, the label for this sample's time point signals: around 24 weeks on oral tofacitinib. In the paper's terms, the treatment or condition label means: oral pan-JAK inhibitor, 5-10 mg twice daily. Peripheral blood and lesional scalp punch biopsies were obtained from patients with alopecia areata. PBMCs were separated by density centrifugation and stained for CD3, CD4 and CD8, after which CD4+ and CD8+ T cells were sorted on a FACSAria. The receptor chain draws on TRBV4-2 and TRBJ1-2; the D segment cannot be called with confidence. The clonotype was recovered from a human donor with alopecia areata. Sequencing was performed on CD4+ T cells sorted from blood, taken at week 24, from a patient treated with tofacitinib. The CDR3 protein sequence reads: CASSQVGWERGYGYTF. The nucleotide sequence is given as TGTGCCAGCAGCCAAGTAGGGTGGGAGAGAGGCTATGGCTACACCTTC.